Below, 26 T cell receptor beta chains from the same sample are listed, as sequenced in a study of beta chain features in type 1 diabetes. Study-level results: Among patients with Type 1 diabetes, TCRB CDR3s were moderately but significantly shorter in every one of the four CD4+ subsets.

Their specific antigens are unknown. Expressed TCRB transcripts were sequenced because the entire RNA isolate underwent reverse transcription. The method was immunoSEQ multiplex PCR; TCRdb's version includes in-frame clones alone and lacks a portion of them. The sample has 150,000 to 200,000 clones, 6.5% to 8.5% seen once. The sample was central memory CD4+ T cells from blood. The origin of the receptors is a man between 18 and 29 years old with type 1 diabetes.

The chain joins TRBV5-1 to TRBJ2-5; TRBD2 matches at 12 bases. There are 15 residues in the CDR3. The germline V gene has CDR1 SGHRS and CDR2 YFSETQ. V lost 5 bases, J lost 1 base, and 3 bases stayed unmatched. The CDR3 DNA follows: TGCGCCAGCAGTCCGGGACTAGCGGGCCAAGAGACCCAGTACTTC. It specifies CASSPGLAGQETQYF.

V is TRBV11-2 and J is TRBJ1-2, with a tentative D call TRBD1 (5 bases). Germline values: CDR1 SGHAT, CDR2 FQNNGV. The CDR3 is 12 residues long. V lost 0 bases and J lost 10, with 9 bases in between. CDR3 protein: CASSLEGVTYTF. In DNA form, the CDR3 reads TGTGCCAGCAGCTTAGAAGGGGTTACCTACACCTTC.

This clone is a singleton in its sample. The CDR3 nucleotides read TGTGCCAGCAGCTTGAAGACAGCCAGAGCGGGTGAAGGCTACACCTTC. This codes for CASSLKTARAGEGYTF. The chain has TRBV5-6 and TRBJ1-2; perhaps TRBD1 as D (5 bases). Germline V CDR1 and CDR2: SGHDT, YYEEEE. This CDR3 contains 16 residues. Trimming took 1 base from V and 8 from J, leaving 21 bases between them.

This clone was observed a handful of times. In the same sample, other DNA sequences code for this CDR3. V and J are TRBV18 and TRBJ2-5, with D maybe TRBD1 (5 bases). CDR3 length: 13 residues. Germline V gene sequence: CDR1 KGHSH, CDR2 LQKENI. V gave up 3 bases and J gave up 5 bases, with 10 bases separating them. CDR3 in amino acids: CASSPAGSETQYF. The CDR3 DNA is TGTGCCAGCTCACCTGCAGGGTCGGAGACCCAGTACTTC.

The V and J genes are TRBV15 and TRBJ2-1; 8 bases are a match to TRBD2. CDR1 is LNHNV, CDR2 YYDKDF, per germline (reference sequence). The CDR3 runs to 15 residues. Trimming removed 4 bases from V and 2 bases from J; junction bases left unmatched: 4. CDR3 residues: CATSMWTSPYNEQFF. CDR3 nucleotide sequence: TGTGCCACCAGCATGTGGACTAGCCCCTACAATGAGCAGTTCTTC.

This clone occurred a few times. J is TRBJ2-7 and V is TRBV7-2; D may be TRBD1 (6 bases). Germline V gene lookup returns CDR1 SGHTA and CDR2 FQGNSA. This CDR3 is 14 amino acids long. Trimming stripped 3 bases from V and 4 bases from J, with 13 bases between. The CDR3 region is CASSLAGAVYEQYF. CDR3 bases: TGTGCCAGCAGCTTGGCAGGGGCGGTTTACGAGCAGTACTTC. Looking up the rest from reference TRBV7-2 and TRBJ2-7 gives the full variable domain: GAGVSQSPSNKVTEKGKDVELRCDPISGHTALYWYRQSLGQGLEFLIYFQGNSAPDKSGLPSDRFSAERTGGSVSTLTIQRTQQEDSAVYLCASSLAGAVYEQYFGPGTRLTVT.

This rearrangement joins TRBV5-1 to TRBJ2-2; 7 positions match TRBD1. Trimming removed 6 bases from V and 0 bases from J; junction bases left unmatched: 2. Germline V gives CDR1 SGHRS, CDR2 YFSETQ. The CDR3 is 14 residues long. This CDR3 is CASKGQSNTGELFF. CDR3 DNA: TGCGCCAGCAAGGGACAGTCGAACACCGGGGAGCTGTTTTTT.

This sequence joins TRBV6-5 and TRBJ1-1; 8 bases map to TRBD1. This CDR3 has 14 residues. V lost 7 bases, J lost 4 bases, and 8 bases stayed unmatched. Germline assignment: CDR1 MNHEY and CDR2 SVGAGI. The CDR3 sequence: CASTAIGQGTEAFF. CDR3 nucleotides: TGTGCCAGCACCGCCATAGGACAGGGCACTGAAGCTTTCTTT.

In this sample, this clone turned up a few times. The chain carries TRBV11-2 and TRBJ1-1, with 8 bases aligning to TRBD1. The CDR3 runs to 14 residues. Germline V gene data show CDR1 as SGHAT and CDR2 as FQNNGV. Trimming took 4 bases from V and 5 from J; bases not matched to a gene: 6. This CDR3 reads CASSSSGGRTEAFF. In nucleotides, the CDR3 is TGTGCCAGCAGCTCGTCAGGGGGCAGGACTGAAGCTTTCTTT.

The chain uses TRBV30 and TRBJ1-1, with 8 nucleotides matching TRBD1. The CDR3 covers 14 residues. V lost 5 bases to trimming and J lost 6 bases; unmatched junction nucleotides: 11. Germline V gene data show CDR1 as GTSNPN and CDR2 as SVGIG (reference sequence). The CDR3, as DNA: TGTGCCTGGGCCCGACAGGGGTTATTCGCTGAAGCTTTCTTT. Protein sequence: CAWARQGLFAEAFF.

This rearrangement joins TRBV6-4 to TRBJ2-3; no definite D call. With 0 bases removed from V and 6 bases from J, the gap between germline ends came to 7 bases. The germline gives CDR1 MRHNA, CDR2 SNTAGT. This CDR3 contains 13 residues. The CDR3 DNA reads as TGTGCCAGCAGTGACTCCTATCTGGATACGCAGTATTTT. As protein: CASSDSYLDTQYF.

This chain joins TRBV28 and TRBJ2-5; tentatively, D is TRBD2 (6 bases). The CDR3 sequence is 16 residues long. Looked up from germline, CDR1 is MDHEN and CDR2 is SYDVKM. Trimming removed 1 base from V and 5 bases from J, with 17 bases in between. CDR3 loop: CASSLFAGRRSETQYF. The CDR3 DNA follows: TGTGCCAGCAGTTTATTTGCGGGGCGCAGGTCTGAGACCCAGTACTTC.

There are many counts of this clone. The V and J genes are TRBV4-2 and TRBJ1-1, with D possibly matching TRBD1 (5 bases). The CDR3 totals 11 residues. Germline V lookup: CDR1 LGHNA, CDR2 YNFKEQ. V gave up 6 bases and J gave up 8 bases, with 10 bases separating them. CDR3 bases: TGTGCCAGCAGAAAGACAGAAGAAGCTTTCTTT. Encoded protein: CASRKTEEAFF.

The chain employs TRBV18 and TRBJ1-1; D possibly corresponds to TRBD1 (6 bases). V dropped 4 bases and J dropped 8 bases, with 11 bases sitting between them. The CDR3 spans 12 residues. Germline lookup yields CDR1 KGHSH and CDR2 LQKENI. Written as DNA, the CDR3 is TGTGCCAGCTCACGAAATACAGGGGAAGCTTTCTTT. Its translation is CASSRNTGEAFF. Full variable domain (rest looked up from reference TRBV18 and TRBJ1-1): NAGVMQNPRHLVRRRGQEARLRCSPMKGHSHVYWYRQLPEEGLKFMVYLQKENIIDESGMPKERFSAEFPKEGPSILRIQQVVRGDSAAYFCASSRNTGEAFFGQGTRLTVV.

Only a few counts were recorded for this clone. The CDR3 nucleotides read TGTGCCAGCAGCTTAGACGGACAGGGGGGTCGTGGCTACACCTTC. Residues: CASSLDGQGGRGYTF. The J gene is TRBJ1-2, the V gene TRBV7-2; 10 bases fit TRBD1. With 1 base clipped from V and 7 bases from J, the junction kept 6 bases outside the gene matches. The CDR3 runs 15 residues. Per germline, CDR1 SGHTA and CDR2 FQGNSA.

This rearrangement joins TRBV2 to TRBJ1-5; weak D call: TRBD1 (5 bases). CDR3 length: 13 amino acids. Trimming took 6 bases from V and 6 from J, leaving 12 bases between them. The germline V gene encodes CDR1 SNHLY and CDR2 FYNNEI. The CDR3 region is CASSSGIIQPQHF. The CDR3 nucleotides are TGTGCCAGCAGCTCAGGGATTATTCAGCCCCAGCATTTT.

This clone has a handful of counts. This chain joins TRBV27 and TRBJ2-7, with TRBD1 matching 7 bases. CDR3 length equals 14 residues. CDR1 and CDR2 from the germline V gene are MNHEY and SMNVEV (reference sequence). The V segment lost 5 bases and the J segment 2 bases; nucleotides outside the gene matches: 6. In nucleotides, the CDR3 is TGTGCCAGCAGTCCGCTGGGGACAGCCTACGAGCAGTACTTC. This sequence encodes CASSPLGTAYEQYF.

Concerning this clone itself: Other DNA sequences in the sample encode the same CDR3. This chain links TRBV5-1 with TRBJ2-5; D may be TRBD1 (5 bases). CDR1 and CDR2 (germline): SGHRS, YFSETQ. V lost 0 bases and J lost 2, with 8 bases in between. The CDR3 runs 14 residues. The CDR3, as DNA: TGCGCCAGCAGCTTGGGGGGCTCGCAAGAGACCCAGTACTTC. Protein product: CASSLGGSQETQYF.

The chain joins TRBV30 to TRBJ1-4; TRBD1 might be the D (6 bases). CDR3 length: 15 residues. Germline V lookup: CDR1 GTSNPN, CDR2 SVGIG (reference sequence). Trimming removed 6 bases from V and 1 base from J, with 15 bases in between. CDR3 in amino acids: CACEQGSGTNEKLFF. CDR3 bases: TGTGCCTGTGAGCAGGGGTCGGGAACTAATGAAAAACTGTTTTTT.

On this clone itself: Different DNA sequences within this sample yield the same CDR3. The chain recombines TRBV5-4 with TRBJ2-5; D perhaps matches TRBD1 (6 bases). The V and J ends lost 2 bases and 4 bases respectively, with 9 bases between them. Germline V gene sequence: CDR1 SGHNT, CDR2 YYREEE (reference sequence). CDR3 length: 13 amino acids. CDR3 in amino acids: CASSFSGVETQYF. The CDR3 bases are TGTGCCAGCAGCTTCTCAGGGGTAGAGACCCAGTACTTC.

This clone has only a few counts. This rearrangement joins TRBV4-1 to TRBJ2-7, with TRBD1 as a possible D gene (6 bases). The length of the CDR3 is 15 residues. The germline V gene has CDR1 MGHRA and CDR2 YSYEKL. Trimming removed 4 bases from V and 4 bases from J, with 17 bases in between. The CDR3 here is CASSREAQGGYEQYF. The CDR3 nucleotides are TGCGCCAGCAGCCGAGAGGCACAGGGTGGGTACGAGCAGTACTTC.

A few counts support this clone. The V and J genes are TRBV5-4 and TRBJ2-3; 7 bases agree with TRBD1. Germline-derived CDR1 and CDR2 are SGHNT and YYREEE (reference sequence). J was trimmed by 1 base and V by 0 bases; bases with no gene match: 8. The CDR3 covers 17 residues. The DNA for the CDR3 is TGTGCCAGCAGCTTGGAGGGGGCAGTACGGCGCACAGATACGCAGTATTTT. Translating gives CASSLEGAVRRTDTQYF.

This clone was observed a few times. V and J are TRBV5-1 and TRBJ1-2; 9 bases are a match to TRBD1. Germline V gene sequence: CDR1 SGHRS, CDR2 YFSETQ. Trimming removed 3 bases from V and 2 bases from J; junction bases left unmatched: 8. The CDR3 contains 16 residues. The DNA for the CDR3 is TGCGCCAGCAGCTCAACCCCGGGACAGGGAAACTATGGCTACACCTTC. This encodes CASSSTPGQGNYGYTF.

This clone was found a few times. V gene TRBV20-1 combines with J gene TRBJ2-7; D perhaps matches TRBD1 (5 bases). Germline V gene sequence: CDR1 DFQATT, CDR2 SNEGSKA (reference sequence). This CDR3 region has 11 residues. The V end lost 5 bases, the J end lost 3 bases, and 8 bases lay between the germline ends. The CDR3 here is CSADTGYEQYF. The CDR3 DNA sequence: TGCAGTGCTGATACAGGCTACGAGCAGTACTTC.

This clone was counted a few times. This chain connects TRBV5-1 to TRBJ2-1, with 8 positions matching TRBD1. This CDR3 has 15 amino acids. Germline CDR1 SGHRS, CDR2 YFSETQ. V dropped 4 bases and J dropped 7; count of bases not matched to a gene: 10. DNA of the CDR3: TGCGCCAGCAGCGTAGACAGGGGACCCGTTAATGAGCAGTTCTTC. Protein product: CASSVDRGPVNEQFF. Based on the CDR3 plus reference TRBV5-1 and TRBJ2-1, the full variable domain is KAGVTQTPRYLIKTRGQQVTLSCSPISGHRSVSWYQQTPGQGLQFLFEYFSETQRNKGNFPGRFSGRQFSNSRSEMNVSTLELGDSALYLCASSVDRGPVNEQFFGPGTRLTVL.

The chain combines TRBV2 with TRBJ1-1; no clear D. The germline V gene encodes CDR1 SNHLY and CDR2 FYNNEI. The V end lost 6 bases, the J end lost 3 bases, and 17 bases lay between the germline ends. This CDR3 has 15 residues. This CDR3 reads CASSPPRPMDTEAFF. In nucleotides, the CDR3 is TGTGCCAGCAGCCCACCCAGGCCAATGGACACTGAAGCTTTCTTT.